The 5 T cell receptor beta chains presented below share a single source sample, sequenced in a study of blood T cell repertoires in COVID-19. Produced via immunoSEQ multiplex PCR; TCRdb's table is partial and in-frame only. The data contain 45,000 to 65,000 clones, around four fifths of them singletons. Input material: peripheral blood. The receptors come from a man aged 25 to 40 with COVID-19, enrolled during active disease.

The chain uses TRBV9 and TRBJ2-2, with a tentative D call TRBD1 (7 bases). The germline gives CDR1 SGDLS, CDR2 YYNGEE. Trimming took 3 bases from V and 6 from J, leaving 12 bases between them. This CDR3 is built from 14 residues. The CDR3 sequence: CASSAGGIPGELFF. The CDR3 nucleotides read TGTGCCAGCAGCGCAGGGGGGATACCCGGGGAGCTGTTTTTT.

The chain couples TRBV5-4 to TRBJ2-2; D gene ambiguous. The CDR3 sequence is 16 residues long. Deletions cut 0 bases from V and 4 bases from J, with 13 bases between. CDR1 and CDR2 (germline): SGHNT, YYREEE (reference sequence). The CDR3 sequence: CASSLGGFDGTGELFF. CDR3 coding DNA: TGTGCCAGCAGCTTGGGCGGCTTCGATGGCACCGGGGAGCTGTTTTTT.

The chain is built from TRBV4-1 and TRBJ1-6; D is unresolved. CDR1 MGHRA and CDR2 YSYEKL come from the germline V gene. The ends were cut back, 2 bases at V and 8 bases at J, with 7 bases in the middle. The CDR3 totals 13 residues. The CDR3 nucleotides read TGCGCCAGCAGCCAAACTAAGGATTCACCCCTCCACTTT. This translates into CASSQTKDSPLHF.

This chain links TRBV5-6 with TRBJ2-5; 7 bases match TRBD1. CDR3 length: 15 amino acids. The germline gives CDR1 SGHDT, CDR2 YYEEEE. V was pared by 3 bases and J by 3 bases, with 8 bases of the junction left unmatched. The CDR3 sequence: CASSSLEDRKETQYF. In nucleotides, the CDR3 is TGTGCCAGCAGCTCACTGGAGGACAGGAAAGAGACCCAGTACTTC.

This sequence joins TRBV9 and TRBJ2-4, with D perhaps TRBD2 (7 bases). Germline V gene lookup returns CDR1 SGDLS and CDR2 YYNGEE. With 0 bases removed from V and 11 bases from J, the gap between germline ends came to 15 bases. This CDR3 spans 14 amino acids. The CDR3, as DNA: TGTGCCAGCAGCGTAGGATCCACGGGGGGCGTTCAGTACTTC. Residues: CASSVGSTGGVQYF.